One T cell receptor beta chain is described in this entry. Together with a sample-barcoded 5' primer, a J-beta primer mix was included in a second PCR lasting about 7 to 11 cycles. MiXCR, applied by TCRdb to the 5' RACE reads, yields one record per CDR3 protein. The data contain 550,000 to 700,000 distinct CDR3 sequences, roughly 29% of them singletons. The data are from a study of blood T cells in healthy people across ages. With 0 bases clipped from V and 6 bases from J, the junction kept 3 bases outside the gene matches. The CDR3 totals 14 residues. Germline V gene sequence: CDR1 SQVTM, CDR2 ANQGSEA.

This sequence was found in a woman in her 70s in good health. The genes are TRBV29-1 and TRBJ2-3; 10 bases are shared with TRBD1. Sequenced input: blood. The CDR3 bases are TGCAGCGTTGAAGATGACAGGGGGCCTGATACGCAGTATTTT. Translation: CSVEDDRGPDTQYF.